This TCR beta chain was profiled in a study of blood T cell repertoires in COVID-19. Study information: COVID-19 samples, acute and convalescent, were from the United States, Italy and Spain. PBMCs, B-cell-depleted T cells, or T cells were the source of the cDNA or gDNA that made up the material.

As handled by the study authors: Estimation of nucleated cell counts was performed using reference gene primer amplification. Sequencing was performed with immunoSEQ multiplex PCR; in TCRdb, only in-frame clones are kept and a portion is missing. Clone size and V and J calls were adopted from that table, with D and trimming inferred from the DNA. Here the sample spans around 170,000 clones, approximately 80% being singletons. Per the germline V gene, CDR1 is MGHRA and CDR2 is YSYEKL. The CDR3 has 15 residues. The V end lost 4 bases, the J end lost 6 bases, and 15 bases lay between the germline ends. The chain links TRBV4-1 to TRBJ1-4; D may be TRBD1 (5 bases). Material: peripheral blood. The TCR sequence derives from a woman aged 60-70 years with acute or convalescent COVID-19. The CDR3 sequence: CASSPFTPGDEKLFF. CDR3 in DNA: TGCGCCAGCAGCCCATTTACCCCGGGGGATGAAAAACTGTTTTTT.